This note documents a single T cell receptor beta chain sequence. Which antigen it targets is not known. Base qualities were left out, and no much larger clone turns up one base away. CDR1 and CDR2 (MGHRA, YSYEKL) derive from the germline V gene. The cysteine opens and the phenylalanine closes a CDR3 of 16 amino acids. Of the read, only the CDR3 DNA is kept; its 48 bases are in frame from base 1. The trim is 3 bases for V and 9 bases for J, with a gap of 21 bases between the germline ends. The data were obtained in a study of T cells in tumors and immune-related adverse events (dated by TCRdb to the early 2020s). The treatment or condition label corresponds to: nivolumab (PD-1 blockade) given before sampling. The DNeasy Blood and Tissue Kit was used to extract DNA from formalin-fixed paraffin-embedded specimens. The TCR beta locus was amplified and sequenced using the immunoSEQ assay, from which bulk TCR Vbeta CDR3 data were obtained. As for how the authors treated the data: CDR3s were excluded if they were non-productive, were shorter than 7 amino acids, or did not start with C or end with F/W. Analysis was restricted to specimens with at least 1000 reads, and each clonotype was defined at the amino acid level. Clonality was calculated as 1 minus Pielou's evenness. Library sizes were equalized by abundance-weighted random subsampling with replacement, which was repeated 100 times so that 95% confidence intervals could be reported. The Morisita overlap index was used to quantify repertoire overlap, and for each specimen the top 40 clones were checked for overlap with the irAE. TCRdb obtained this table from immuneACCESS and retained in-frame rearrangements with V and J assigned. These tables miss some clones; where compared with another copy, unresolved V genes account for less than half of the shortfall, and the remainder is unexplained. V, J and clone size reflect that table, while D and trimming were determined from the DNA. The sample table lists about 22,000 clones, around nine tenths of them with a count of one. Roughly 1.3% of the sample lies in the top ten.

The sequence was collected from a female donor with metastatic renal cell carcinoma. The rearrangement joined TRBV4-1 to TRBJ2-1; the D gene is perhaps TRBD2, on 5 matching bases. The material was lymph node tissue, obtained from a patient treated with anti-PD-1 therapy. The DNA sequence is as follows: TGCGCCAGCAGCCATCAAAGCGGAAGGGTGGATAGTGAGCAGTTCTTC. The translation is CASSHQSGRVDSEQFF.